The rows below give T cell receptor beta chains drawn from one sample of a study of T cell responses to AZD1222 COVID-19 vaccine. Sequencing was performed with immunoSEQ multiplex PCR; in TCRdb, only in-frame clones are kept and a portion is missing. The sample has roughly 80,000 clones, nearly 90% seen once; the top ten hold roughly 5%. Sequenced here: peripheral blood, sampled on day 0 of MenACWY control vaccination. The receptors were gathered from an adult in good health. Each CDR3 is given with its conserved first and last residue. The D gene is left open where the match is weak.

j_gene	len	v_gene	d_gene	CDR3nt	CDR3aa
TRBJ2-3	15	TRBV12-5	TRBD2	TGTGCTAGTGGTATACTAGCGGGGTACACAGATACGCAGTATTTT	CASGILAGYTDTQYF
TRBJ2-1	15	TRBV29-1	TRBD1	TGCAGCGAGATATCCCGGGACAGGGGGCGAAGTGAGCAGTTCTTC	CSEISRDRGRSEQFF
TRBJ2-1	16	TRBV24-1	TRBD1	TGTGCCACCAGTGCCCGGACAGGAAGCTCCTACAATGAGCAGTTCTTC	CATSARTGSSYNEQFF
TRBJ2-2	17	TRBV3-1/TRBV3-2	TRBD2	TGTGCCAGCAGCCAAGACCTACTAGCGGGGAACACCGGGGAGCTGTTTTTT	CASSQDLLAGNTGELFF
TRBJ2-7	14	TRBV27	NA	TGTGCCAGCAGTTTATCGGGCACCAGATACGAGCAGTACTTC	CASSLSGTRYEQYF
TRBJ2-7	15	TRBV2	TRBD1	TGTGCCAGCAGTGGAGGTTCCGGACAGGGGCACGAGCAGTACTTC	CASSGGSGQGHEQYF
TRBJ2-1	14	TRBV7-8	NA	TGTGCCAGCAGGTCCGGAGGGGGGGCGGCTGAGCAGTTCTTC	CASRSGGGAAEQFF
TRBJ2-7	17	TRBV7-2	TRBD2	TGTGCCAGCAGCTTAGGCGGCGGGACTAGCGGGGGCCGAGGGCAGTACTTC	CASSLGGGTSGGRGQYF
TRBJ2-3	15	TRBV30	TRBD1	TGTGCCTGGAGTCGGGACAGGGGGCGCTGGGATACGCAGTATTTT	CAWSRDRGRWDTQYF
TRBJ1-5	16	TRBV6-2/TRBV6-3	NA	TGTGCCAGCAGTTTCCCAATATCCGACAGAAATCAGCCCCAGCATTTT	CASSFPISDRNQPQHF